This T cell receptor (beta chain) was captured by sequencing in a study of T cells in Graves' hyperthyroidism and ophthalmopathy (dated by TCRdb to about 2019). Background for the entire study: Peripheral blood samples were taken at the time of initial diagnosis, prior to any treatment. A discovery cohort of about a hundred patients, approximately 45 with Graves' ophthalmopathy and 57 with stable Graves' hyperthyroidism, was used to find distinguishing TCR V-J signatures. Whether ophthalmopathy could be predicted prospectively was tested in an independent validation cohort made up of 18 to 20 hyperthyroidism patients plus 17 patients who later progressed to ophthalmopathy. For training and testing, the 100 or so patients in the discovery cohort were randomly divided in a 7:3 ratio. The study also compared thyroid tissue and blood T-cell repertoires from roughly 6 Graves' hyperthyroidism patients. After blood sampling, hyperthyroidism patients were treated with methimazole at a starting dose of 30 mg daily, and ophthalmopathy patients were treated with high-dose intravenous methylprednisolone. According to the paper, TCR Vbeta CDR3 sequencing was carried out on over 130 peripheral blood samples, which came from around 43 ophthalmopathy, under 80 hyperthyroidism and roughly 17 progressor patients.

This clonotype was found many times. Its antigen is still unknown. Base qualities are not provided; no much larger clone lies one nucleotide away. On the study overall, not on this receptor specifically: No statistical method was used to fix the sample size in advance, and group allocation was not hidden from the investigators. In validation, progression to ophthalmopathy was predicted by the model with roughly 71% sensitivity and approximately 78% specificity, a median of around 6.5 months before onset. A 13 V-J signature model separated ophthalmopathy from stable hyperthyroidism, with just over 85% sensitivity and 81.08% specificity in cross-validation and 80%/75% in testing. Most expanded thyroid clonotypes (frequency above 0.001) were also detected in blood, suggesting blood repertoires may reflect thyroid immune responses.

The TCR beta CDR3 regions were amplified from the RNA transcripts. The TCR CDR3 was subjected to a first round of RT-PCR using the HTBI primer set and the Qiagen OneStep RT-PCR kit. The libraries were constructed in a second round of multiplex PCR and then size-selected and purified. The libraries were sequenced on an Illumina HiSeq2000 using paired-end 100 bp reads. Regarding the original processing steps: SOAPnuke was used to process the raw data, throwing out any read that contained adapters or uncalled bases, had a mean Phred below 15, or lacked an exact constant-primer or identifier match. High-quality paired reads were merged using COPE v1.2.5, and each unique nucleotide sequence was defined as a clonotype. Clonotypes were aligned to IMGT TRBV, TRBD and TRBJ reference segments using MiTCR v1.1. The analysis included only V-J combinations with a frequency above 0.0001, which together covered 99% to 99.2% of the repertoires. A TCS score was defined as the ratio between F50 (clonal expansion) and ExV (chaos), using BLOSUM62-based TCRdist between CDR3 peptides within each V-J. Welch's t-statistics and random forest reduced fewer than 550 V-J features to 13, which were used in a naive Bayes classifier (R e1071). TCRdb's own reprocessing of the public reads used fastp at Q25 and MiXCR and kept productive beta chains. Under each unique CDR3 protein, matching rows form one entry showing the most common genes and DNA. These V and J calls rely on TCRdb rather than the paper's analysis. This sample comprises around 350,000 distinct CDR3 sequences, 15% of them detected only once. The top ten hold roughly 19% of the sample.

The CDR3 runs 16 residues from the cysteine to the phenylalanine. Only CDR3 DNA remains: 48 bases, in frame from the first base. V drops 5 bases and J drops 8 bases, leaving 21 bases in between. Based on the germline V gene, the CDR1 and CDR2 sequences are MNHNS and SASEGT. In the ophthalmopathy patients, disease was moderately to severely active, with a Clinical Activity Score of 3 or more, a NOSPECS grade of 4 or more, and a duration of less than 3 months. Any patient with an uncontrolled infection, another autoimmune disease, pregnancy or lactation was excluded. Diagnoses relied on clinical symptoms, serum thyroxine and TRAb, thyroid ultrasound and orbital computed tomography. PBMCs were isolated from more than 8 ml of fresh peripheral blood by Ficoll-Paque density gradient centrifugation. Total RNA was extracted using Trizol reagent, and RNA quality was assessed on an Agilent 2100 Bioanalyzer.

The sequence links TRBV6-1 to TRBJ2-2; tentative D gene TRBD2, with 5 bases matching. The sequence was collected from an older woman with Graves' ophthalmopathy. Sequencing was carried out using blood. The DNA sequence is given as TGTGCCAGCAGTTCGCCGAGACTATCCCTCGTGGGGGAGCTGTTTTTT. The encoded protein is CASSSPRLSLVGELFF.